This T cell receptor beta chain was profiled in a study of cytomegalovirus exposure and HLA in healthy donors. Study-level results: It has been reported that TCR beta sequences accurately predicted the HLA-A and HLA-B alleles of most subjects.

The PCR ran on 60 Vbeta and 13 Jbeta primers. Sequencing was performed with immunoSEQ multiplex PCR; in TCRdb, only in-frame clones are kept and a portion is missing. The sample gives around 70,000 clones, roughly 74% of which show up once; about an eighth is in the top ten. With regard to this clone: Its antigen is unknown.

Germline loops: CDR1 SGHRS, CDR2 YFSETQ. The CDR3 covers 13 residues. Unmatched junction bases numbered 8, after V lost 4 bases and J lost 10 bases. The TCR sequence derives from a human donor in good health. This chain links TRBV5-1 with TRBJ2-1; 7 bases agree with TRBD1. Sequenced input: PBMCs. CDR3 DNA: TGCGCCAGCAGCCCAGGGGGAGTAAGGGAGCAGTTCTTC. It encodes CASSPGGVREQFF.